A selection of T cell receptor beta chains follows, all from one sample in a study of spatial heterogeneity in lung cancer. Each CDR3 protein is one row after TCRdb ran MiXCR on the 5' RACE reads. Of over 9,000 distinct CDR3 sequences listed, 9.5% to 15% were seen once; the top ten hold less than 40%. Sequenced material: lung tumor tissue, taken at surgery. The receptors were sampled from a male donor with early-stage non-small cell lung cancer. Each CDR3 is given with its conserved first and last residue. Fields, in order: D gene, J gene, clone size, V gene, CDR3 DNA, CDR3 protein. D genes are given only for firm matches. A clone size is listed for some rows: how often the clone was seen (once, few, many), or a class if it is expanded.

d_gene: .
j_gene: TRBJ2-3
abundance: many
v_gene: TRBV28
CDR3nt: TGTGCCAGCGAGGGGCACAATACAGATACGCAGTATTTT
CDR3aa: CASEGHNTDTQYF

d_gene: .
j_gene: TRBJ2-3
abundance: few
v_gene: TRBV5-1
CDR3nt: TGCGCCAGCAGCTTGGCCGGGACGGGATCTAGCACAGATACGCAGTATTTT
CDR3aa: CASSLAGTGSSTDTQYF

d_gene: TRBD1
j_gene: TRBJ1-1
abundance: few
v_gene: TRBV7-9
CDR3nt: TGTGCCAGCAGCCATTCCAGGGGGAGTGGGAACACTGAAGCTTTCTTT
CDR3aa: CASSHSRGSGNTEAFF

d_gene: .
j_gene: TRBJ2-5
abundance: medium-sized
v_gene: TRBV3-1
CDR3nt: TGTGCCAGCAGCCAAGATCCCGGGCGGAAGGAGACCCAGTACTTC
CDR3aa: CASSQDPGRKETQYF

d_gene: .
j_gene: TRBJ1-1
abundance: many
v_gene: TRBV6-5
CDR3nt: TGTGCCAGCAGTTCAAGGTCCAACGGGAACACTGAAGCTTTCTTT
CDR3aa: CASSSRSNGNTEAFF

d_gene: .
j_gene: TRBJ2-1
abundance: many
v_gene: TRBV24-1
CDR3nt: TGTGCCACCAGTGACTCGGGGGGCTATTTTTACAATGAGCAGTTCTTC
CDR3aa: CATSDSGGYFYNEQFF

d_gene: .
j_gene: TRBJ2-2
abundance: few
v_gene: TRBV11-3
CDR3nt: TGTGCCAGCAACTTAGGGTTGGGCGGAGAAAACACCGGGGAGCTGTTTTTT
CDR3aa: CASNLGLGGENTGELFF

d_gene: TRBD2
j_gene: TRBJ2-1
abundance: .
v_gene: TRBV2
CDR3nt: TGTGCCAGCAGTTCACTAGCGGCGTATGGCAATGAGCAGTTCTTC
CDR3aa: CASSSLAAYGNEQFF

d_gene: .
j_gene: TRBJ2-7
abundance: .
v_gene: TRBV20-1
CDR3nt: TGCAGTGCTAGAGAGCCAGGACTCCTACTGGCTAGGGCGACGCACGAGCAGTACTTC
CDR3aa: CSAREPGLLLARATHEQYF

d_gene: .
j_gene: TRBJ1-5
abundance: many
v_gene: TRBV5-6
CDR3nt: TGTGCCAGCAGCTTGGCAAAGTTGGGTCGGGATCAGCCCCAGCATTTT
CDR3aa: CASSLAKLGRDQPQHF

d_gene: .
j_gene: TRBJ1-6
abundance: few
v_gene: TRBV9
CDR3nt: TGTGCCAGCAGCGGGGGGTCAAGGAATTCACCCCTCCACTTT
CDR3aa: CASSGGSRNSPLHF

d_gene: .
j_gene: TRBJ1-1
abundance: .
v_gene: TRBV20-1
CDR3nt: TGCAGTGCTCCGGCCCCACAGAGGAGCGGCACTGAAGCTTACTTT
CDR3aa: CSAPAPQRSGTEAYF

d_gene: TRBD1
j_gene: TRBJ2-1
abundance: many
v_gene: TRBV3-1
CDR3nt: TGTGCCAGCAGCAAACAGGGGTATGAGCAGTTCTTC
CDR3aa: CASSKQGYEQFF

d_gene: .
j_gene: TRBJ2-4
abundance: .
v_gene: TRBV5-1
CDR3nt: TGCGCCAGCAGCACCGCAGGGGCGCCAGGGAGCATTCAGTACTTC
CDR3aa: CASSTAGAPGSIQYF

d_gene: TRBD2
j_gene: TRBJ2-7
abundance: .
v_gene: TRBV7-6
CDR3nt: TGTGCCAGCAGCCTGGGCTCTAGCGGCTCCTACGAGCAGTACTTC
CDR3aa: CASSLGSSGSYEQYF

d_gene: .
j_gene: TRBJ2-2
abundance: few
v_gene: TRBV5-1
CDR3nt: TGCGCCAGCAGCTTCAGCGGGCTGAACACCGGGGAGCTGTTTTTT
CDR3aa: CASSFSGLNTGELFF

d_gene: .
j_gene: TRBJ1-1
abundance: few
v_gene: TRBV20-1
CDR3nt: TGCAGTGCTAGTGCTGAAGCTTTCTTT
CDR3aa: CSASAEAFF

d_gene: .
j_gene: TRBJ1-2
abundance: .
v_gene: TRBV20-1
CDR3nt: TGCAGTGCTAGAGATTTGCCAGGGAATGGCTACACCTTC
CDR3aa: CSARDLPGNGYTF

d_gene: .
j_gene: TRBJ2-5
abundance: .
v_gene: TRBV25-1
CDR3nt: TGTGCCAGCAGGGGTGGAGAGACCCAGTACTTC
CDR3aa: CASRGGETQYF

d_gene: .
j_gene: TRBJ2-7
abundance: .
v_gene: TRBV15
CDR3nt: TGTGCCACCAGCATACTCGCTGCTTCCTACGAGCAGTACTTC
CDR3aa: CATSILAASYEQYF

d_gene: .
j_gene: TRBJ2-7
abundance: many
v_gene: TRBV18
CDR3nt: TGTGCCAGCTCACCAGTTTACAGGTCCGACTCCTACGAGCAGTACTTC
CDR3aa: CASSPVYRSDSYEQYF

d_gene: .
j_gene: TRBJ1-5
abundance: .
v_gene: TRBV28
CDR3nt: TGTGCCAACAGTTTACCCCAATGGGAGCAGCCCCAGCATTTT
CDR3aa: CANSLPQWEQPQHF

d_gene: .
j_gene: TRBJ2-5
abundance: few
v_gene: TRBV5-1
CDR3nt: TGCGCCAGCAGCTTGGGACAGAATCAAGAGACCCAGTACTTC
CDR3aa: CASSLGQNQETQYF

d_gene: .
j_gene: TRBJ1-1
abundance: many
v_gene: TRBV6-2/TRBV6-3
CDR3nt: TGTGCCAGCACCCTTAGGACCGCGAGCACTGAAGCTTTCTTT
CDR3aa: CASTLRTASTEAFF

d_gene: TRBD1
j_gene: TRBJ1-6
abundance: few
v_gene: TRBV7-2
CDR3nt: TGTGCCAGCAGCCCTCGACAGGGATCCTATAATTCACCCCTCCACTTT
CDR3aa: CASSPRQGSYNSPLHF

d_gene: TRBD2
j_gene: TRBJ2-7
abundance: few
v_gene: TRBV3-1
CDR3nt: TGTGCCAGCGGTACGGGGGGACTCGACGAGCAGTACTTC
CDR3aa: CASGTGGLDEQYF

d_gene: .
j_gene: TRBJ2-1
abundance: few
v_gene: TRBV3-1
CDR3nt: TGTGCCAGCAGCCCGAGGGGGGGTGCTGAGCAGTTCTTC
CDR3aa: CASSPRGGAEQFF

d_gene: .
j_gene: TRBJ1-2
abundance: few
v_gene: TRBV24-1
CDR3nt: TGTGCCACCAGTGATTTTGGGACGGGACTAAACTATGGCTACACCTTC
CDR3aa: CATSDFGTGLNYGYTF

d_gene: TRBD2
j_gene: TRBJ2-5
abundance: .
v_gene: TRBV20-1
CDR3nt: TGCAGTGTTCCGGGACTAGCGGTGTACCAAGAGACCCAGTACTTC
CDR3aa: CSVPGLAVYQETQYF

d_gene: TRBD1
j_gene: TRBJ1-1
abundance: .
v_gene: TRBV5-5
CDR3nt: TGTGCCAGCAGTTTCTTTCCCGGGACAGGGCTGGAGAACACTGAAGCTTTCTTT
CDR3aa: CASSFFPGTGLENTEAFF

d_gene: .
j_gene: TRBJ2-5
abundance: .
v_gene: TRBV2
CDR3nt: TGTGCCAGCAGGGTAGGAGGGACCCAGTACTTC
CDR3aa: CASRVGGTQYF

d_gene: .
j_gene: TRBJ1-1
abundance: few
v_gene: TRBV6-1
CDR3nt: TGTGCCAGCAGTGAGGACAGTTTTAGTGAAGCTTTCTTT
CDR3aa: CASSEDSFSEAFF

d_gene: .
j_gene: TRBJ2-3
abundance: few
v_gene: TRBV15
CDR3nt: TGTGCCACCAGCGGCCCACAGGGGGAGGGTACAGATACGCAGTATTTT
CDR3aa: CATSGPQGEGTDTQYF

d_gene: .
j_gene: TRBJ1-4
abundance: .
v_gene: TRBV7-2
CDR3nt: TGTGCCAGCAGCTTTTCCAGTATTGAAAAACTGTTTTTT
CDR3aa: CASSFSSIEKLFF

d_gene: .
j_gene: TRBJ2-7
abundance: few
v_gene: TRBV28
CDR3nt: TGTGCCAGCAGTTTAGTTGCTGCGTTGTCCTACGAGCAGTACTTC
CDR3aa: CASSLVAALSYEQYF

d_gene: .
j_gene: TRBJ2-3
abundance: many
v_gene: TRBV20-1
CDR3nt: TGCAGTGCTAGAGCCAGGGCGCAGATAGATACGCAGTATTTT
CDR3aa: CSARARAQIDTQYF

d_gene: TRBD1
j_gene: TRBJ1-4
abundance: few
v_gene: TRBV4-3
CDR3nt: TGCGCCAGCAGCCAGGCCGGGACAGGGTACGAAAAACTGTTTTTT
CDR3aa: CASSQAGTGYEKLFF

d_gene: TRBD2
j_gene: TRBJ2-3
abundance: .
v_gene: TRBV11-2
CDR3nt: TGTGCCAGCAGCTTAAGCCGGCGACTAGCGGGGGGGCCGGATACGCAGTATTTT
CDR3aa: CASSLSRRLAGGPDTQYF

d_gene: .
j_gene: TRBJ2-1
abundance: many
v_gene: TRBV3-1
CDR3nt: TGTGCCAGCAGCCAGCAAGGGGGCTCCTACAATGAGCAGTTCTTC
CDR3aa: CASSQQGGSYNEQFF

d_gene: TRBD2
j_gene: TRBJ2-1
abundance: many
v_gene: TRBV6-2/TRBV6-3
CDR3nt: TGTGCCAGCAGTTATCGGACTAGCGGGTACAATGAGCAGTTCTTC
CDR3aa: CASSYRTSGYNEQFF

d_gene: .
j_gene: TRBJ2-7
abundance: .
v_gene: TRBV28
CDR3nt: TGTGCCAGCAGTTGGGGGGCCCCTTCCTACGAGCAGTACTTC
CDR3aa: CASSWGAPSYEQYF

d_gene: .
j_gene: TRBJ2-6
abundance: .
v_gene: TRBV12-3/TRBV12-4
CDR3nt: TGTGCCAGCAGTTTGCGTCAGGCTGGGGCCAACGTCCTGACTTTC
CDR3aa: CASSLRQAGANVLTF

d_gene: TRBD1
j_gene: TRBJ1-1
abundance: .
v_gene: TRBV25-1
CDR3nt: TGTGCCAGCAGTGAATTGGGCAGGGGGAGAACAACTGAAGCTTTCTTT
CDR3aa: CASSELGRGRTTEAFF

d_gene: .
j_gene: TRBJ1-2
abundance: medium-sized
v_gene: TRBV20-1
CDR3nt: TGCAGTGCTAGTTCCCCATCAGTCCGGGGGATAGGTGGCTACACCTTC
CDR3aa: CSASSPSVRGIGGYTF

d_gene: .
j_gene: TRBJ2-1
abundance: many
v_gene: TRBV6-2/TRBV6-3
CDR3nt: TGTGCCAGCAGTAGATCGACAGGATACAATGAGCAGTTCTTC
CDR3aa: CASSRSTGYNEQFF

d_gene: .
j_gene: TRBJ2-7
abundance: .
v_gene: TRBV4-2
CDR3nt: TGTGCCAGCAGCCAAGATGGGACACCCAGCTCCTACGAGCAGTACTTC
CDR3aa: CASSQDGTPSSYEQYF

d_gene: .
j_gene: TRBJ2-3
abundance: few
v_gene: TRBV21-1
CDR3nt: TGTGCCAGCAGCGCCGTAGGGGGACGAAGCTGCACAGATACGCAGTATTTT
CDR3aa: CASSAVGGRSCTDTQYF

d_gene: TRBD1
j_gene: TRBJ1-4
abundance: .
v_gene: TRBV20-1
CDR3nt: TGCAGTATAGTGGGACAGGACGAAAAACTGTTTTTT
CDR3aa: CSIVGQDEKLFF

d_gene: .
j_gene: TRBJ2-7
abundance: .
v_gene: TRBV12-3/TRBV12-4
CDR3nt: TGTGCCAGCACCCGGGGATTTGGCGAGCAGTACTTC
CDR3aa: CASTRGFGEQYF

d_gene: .
j_gene: TRBJ2-2
abundance: medium-sized
v_gene: TRBV7-6
CDR3nt: TGTGCCAGCAGCTTAGTGTCGAGGGGGACGAACACCGGGGAGCTGTTTTTT
CDR3aa: CASSLVSRGTNTGELFF

d_gene: .
j_gene: TRBJ2-2
abundance: .
v_gene: TRBV7-8
CDR3nt: TGTGCCAGCAGCCGTCTTTTGGGGGCCGGGACCGGGGAGCTGTTTTTT
CDR3aa: CASSRLLGAGTGELFF

d_gene: TRBD1
j_gene: TRBJ2-7
abundance: many
v_gene: TRBV7-9
CDR3nt: TGTGCCAGCAGCTCCCGGACAGGGCTGTTCTACGAGCAGTACTTC
CDR3aa: CASSSRTGLFYEQYF

d_gene: .
j_gene: TRBJ2-3
abundance: .
v_gene: TRBV5-1
CDR3nt: TGCGCCAGCAGCTTGGAGTCCGGGGCCGACACAGATACGCAGTATTTT
CDR3aa: CASSLESGADTDTQYF

d_gene: .
j_gene: TRBJ2-7
abundance: few
v_gene: TRBV7-9
CDR3nt: TGTGCCAGCAGCCCCGCAGGAGGGGTGCGCTACGAGCAGTACTTC
CDR3aa: CASSPAGGVRYEQYF